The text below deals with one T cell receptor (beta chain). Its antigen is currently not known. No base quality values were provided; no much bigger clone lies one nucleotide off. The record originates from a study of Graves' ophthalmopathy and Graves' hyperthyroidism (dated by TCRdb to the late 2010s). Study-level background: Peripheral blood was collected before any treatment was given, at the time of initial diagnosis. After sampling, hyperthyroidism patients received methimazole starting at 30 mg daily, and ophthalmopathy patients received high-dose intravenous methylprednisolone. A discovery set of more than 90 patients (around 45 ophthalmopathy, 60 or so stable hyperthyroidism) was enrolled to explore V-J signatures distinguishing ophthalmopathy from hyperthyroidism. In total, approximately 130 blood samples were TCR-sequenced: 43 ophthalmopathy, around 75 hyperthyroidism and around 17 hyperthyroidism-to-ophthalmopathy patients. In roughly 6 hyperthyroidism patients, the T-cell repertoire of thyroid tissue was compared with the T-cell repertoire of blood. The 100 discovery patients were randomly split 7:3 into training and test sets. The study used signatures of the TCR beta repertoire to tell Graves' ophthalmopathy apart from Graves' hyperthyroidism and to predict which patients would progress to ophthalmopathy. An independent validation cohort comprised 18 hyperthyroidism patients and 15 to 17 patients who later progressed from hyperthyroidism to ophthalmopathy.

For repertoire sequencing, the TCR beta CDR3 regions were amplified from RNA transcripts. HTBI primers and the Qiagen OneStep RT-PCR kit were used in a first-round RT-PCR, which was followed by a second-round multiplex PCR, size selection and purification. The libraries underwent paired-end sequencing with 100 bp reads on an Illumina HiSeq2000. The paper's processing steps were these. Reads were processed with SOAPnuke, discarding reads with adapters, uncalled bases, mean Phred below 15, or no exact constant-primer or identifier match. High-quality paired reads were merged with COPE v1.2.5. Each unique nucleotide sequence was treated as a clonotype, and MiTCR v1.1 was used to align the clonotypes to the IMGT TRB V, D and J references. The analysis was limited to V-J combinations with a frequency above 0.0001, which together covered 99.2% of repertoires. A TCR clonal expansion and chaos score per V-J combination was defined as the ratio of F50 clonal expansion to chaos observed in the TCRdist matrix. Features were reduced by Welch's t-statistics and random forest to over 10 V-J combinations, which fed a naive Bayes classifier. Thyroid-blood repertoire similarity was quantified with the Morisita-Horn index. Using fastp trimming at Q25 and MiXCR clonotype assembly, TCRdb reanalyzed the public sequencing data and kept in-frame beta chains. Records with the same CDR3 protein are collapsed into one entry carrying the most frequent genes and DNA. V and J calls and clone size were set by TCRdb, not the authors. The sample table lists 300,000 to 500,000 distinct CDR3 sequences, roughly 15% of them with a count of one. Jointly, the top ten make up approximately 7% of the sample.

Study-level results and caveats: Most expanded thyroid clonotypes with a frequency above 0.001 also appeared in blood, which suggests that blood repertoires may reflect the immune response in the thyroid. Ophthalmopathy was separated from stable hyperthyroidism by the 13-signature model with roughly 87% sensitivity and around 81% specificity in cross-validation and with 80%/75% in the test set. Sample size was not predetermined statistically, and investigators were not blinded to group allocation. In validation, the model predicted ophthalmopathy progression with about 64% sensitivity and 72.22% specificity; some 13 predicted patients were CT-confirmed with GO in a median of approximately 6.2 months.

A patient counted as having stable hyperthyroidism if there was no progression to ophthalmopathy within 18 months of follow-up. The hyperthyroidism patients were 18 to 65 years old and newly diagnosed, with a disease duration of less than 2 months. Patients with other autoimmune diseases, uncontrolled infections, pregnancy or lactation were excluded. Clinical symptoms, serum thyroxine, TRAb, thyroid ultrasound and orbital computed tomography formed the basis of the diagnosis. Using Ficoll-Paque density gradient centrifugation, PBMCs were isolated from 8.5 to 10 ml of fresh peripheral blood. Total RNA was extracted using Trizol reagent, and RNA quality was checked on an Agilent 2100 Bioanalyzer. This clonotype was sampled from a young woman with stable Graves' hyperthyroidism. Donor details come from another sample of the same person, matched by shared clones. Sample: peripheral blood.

DNA sequence: TGCGCCAGCAGCCCCTCCGGAGGGGGGCCCTCCTACGAGCAGTACTTC. Translation gives CASSPSGGGPSYEQYF. This receptor chain uses TRBV5-1 and TRBJ2-7, with the D gene possibly TRBD1 or TRBD2, each one fitting 6 bases. The germline V gene sets CDR1 to SGHRS and CDR2 to YFSETQ. V loses 4 bases of germline sequence and J loses 0 bases, and the interval between the two ends is 17 bases. The CDR3 runs 16 amino acids, cysteine and phenylalanine included. Just CDR3 DNA is preserved here, 48 bases in frame from base 1. This CDR3, with the reference TRBV5-1 and TRBJ2-7 proteins standing in past its ends, gives the full variable domain KAGVTQTPRYLIKTRGQQVTLSCSPISGHRSVSWYQQTPGQGLQFLFEYFSETQRNKGNFPGRFSGRQFSNSRSEMNVSTLELGDSALYLCASSPSGGGPSYEQYFGPGTRLTVT.